A selection of T cell receptor beta chains follows, all from one sample in a study of CD8 T cells in Susac syndrome. One entry per CDR3 protein, called by TCRdb with MiXCR from the immunoSEQ multiplex PCR reads. The sample lists around 200,000 distinct CDR3 sequences; more than 85% were seen once. Sequenced: CD4+ T cells from PBMCs. These receptors came from a human donor with multiple sclerosis. Each CDR3 is given with its conserved first and last residue. The D gene is left open where the match is weak. Only some rows state a clone size, as once, few, many or a class for expanded clones.

size | D | J | V | CDR3 | DNA
. | TRBD1 | TRBJ1-2 | TRBV7-8 | CASSSWTGNYGYTF | TGTGCCAGCAGCTCATGGACAGGGAACTATGGCTACACCTTC
. | . | TRBJ2-3 | TRBV5-1 | CASSLGQITDTQYF | TGCGCCAGCAGCTTGGGACAGATCACAGATACGCAGTATTTT
. | TRBD2 | TRBJ2-3 | TRBV20-1 | CSAQLAGEPTDTQYF | TGCAGTGCTCAATTAGCGGGGGAGCCCACAGATACGCAGTATTTT
. | . | TRBJ1-5 | TRBV15 | CATSTPWKRGLPSPQHF | TGTGCCACCAGCACCCCCTGGAAGAGGGGCCTTCCCTCCCCCCAGCATTTT
once | . | TRBJ2-1 | TRBV29-1 | CSVTGGDSYNEQFF | TGCAGCGTCACGGGGGGCGACTCCTACAATGAGCAGTTCTTC
. | TRBD1 | TRBJ2-2 | TRBV3-1 | CASSQRTGGRTYTGELFF | TGTGCCAGCAGCCAAAGGACAGGGGGCCGAACGTACACCGGGGAGCTGTTTTTT
. | TRBD2 | TRBJ2-1 | TRBV15 | CATSRRTRPYNEQFF | TGTGCCACCAGCAGAAGGACTAGACCTTACAATGAGCAGTTCTTC
. | TRBD1 | TRBJ1-5 | TRBV5-1 | CASSFRQGDQPQHF | TGCGCCAGCAGCTTTAGACAGGGCGATCAGCCCCAGCATTTT
. | TRBD2 | TRBJ2-1 | TRBV4-1 | CASSQEGLAGGSSYNEQFF | TGCGCCAGCAGCCAAGAGGGCCTAGCGGGGGGGAGCTCCTACAATGAGCAGTTCTTC
. | . | TRBJ2-7 | TRBV29-1 | CSVAQGRGAEQYF | TGCAGCGTTGCACAAGGCCGAGGGGCCGAGCAGTACTTC
. | . | TRBJ1-1 | TRBV9 | CASSAGLDTEAFF | TGTGCCAGCAGCGCAGGTCTCGACACTGAAGCTTTCTTT
. | TRBD1 | TRBJ1-1 | TRBV9 | CASSSQGEAFF | TGTGCCAGCAGCTCACAGGGGGAAGCTTTCTTT
. | . | TRBJ2-2 | TRBV15 | CATSRGGTGELFF | TGTGCCACCAGCAGAGGGGGCACCGGGGAGCTGTTTTTT
. | TRBD1 | TRBJ2-3 | TRBV7-2 | CASSGQAISTDTQYF | TGTGCCAGCAGCGGACAGGCTATTTCCACAGATACGCAGTATTTT
few | . | TRBJ1-5 | TRBV7-8 | CASSLKGVGQPQHF | TGTGCCAGCAGCTTGAAGGGTGTGGGCCAGCCCCAGCATTTT
. | . | TRBJ1-4 | TRBV4-2 | CASSQDSGKLFF | TGTGCCAGCAGCCAAGATTCCGGCAAACTGTTTTTT
. | . | TRBJ1-4 | TRBV14 | CASSQETRAGNEKLFF | TGTGCCAGCAGCCAAGAAACCAGGGCGGGGAATGAAAAACTGTTTTTT
. | . | TRBJ1-6 | TRBV9 | CASSVEGTSPLHF | TGTGCCAGCAGCGTAGAGGGGACGTCACCCCTCCACTTT
. | . | TRBJ1-5 | TRBV12-3/TRBV12-4 | CASSTGLRNQPQHF | TGTGCCAGCAGTACCGGACTGAGAAATCAGCCCCAGCATTTT
. | . | TRBJ1-2 | TRBV20-1 | CRATGQGGYTF | TGCAGGGCGACCGGGCAAGGAGGCTACACCTTC
. | . | TRBJ1-2 | TRBV9 | CASSGFWTAGWGYTF | TGTGCCAGCAGCGGATTCTGGACTGCGGGGTGGGGCTACACCTTC
once | TRBD2 | TRBJ2-3 | TRBV9 | CASSGGRVRNTDTQYF | TGTGCCAGCAGCGGGGGGAGGGTGAGGAACACAGATACGCAGTATTTT
. | TRBD1 | TRBJ1-5 | TRBV28 | CASAGTDYSNQPQHF | TGTGCCAGTGCCGGGACAGACTATAGCAATCAGCCCCAGCATTTT
. | . | TRBJ2-1 | TRBV15 | CATSRGGTEQFF | TGTGCCACCAGCAGAGGGGGGACTGAGCAGTTCTTC
. | TRBD1 | TRBJ1-1 | TRBV29-1 | CSVQTRPGQPMNTEAFF | TGCAGCGTTCAGACGAGACCGGGACAGCCCATGAACACTGAAGCTTTCTTT
. | . | TRBJ1-6 | TRBV18 | CASSRNWENSPLHF | TGTGCCAGCTCACGCAACTGGGAAAATTCACCCCTCCACTTT
. | TRBD1 | TRBJ1-6 | TRBV20-1 | CSARVPGTGLGSPLHF | TGCAGTGCTAGAGTCCCCGGGACAGGGCTCGGTTCACCCCTCCACTTT
once | TRBD2 | TRBJ2-3 | TRBV20-1 | CSAPGLAGTSTDTQYF | TGCAGTGCACCAGGACTAGCGGGGACTTCCACAGATACGCAGTATTTT
. | TRBD2 | TRBJ2-5 | TRBV20-1 | CSAISAGGVETQYF | TGCAGTGCCATTTCGGCGGGGGGCGTCGAGACCCAGTACTTC
once | TRBD1 | TRBJ1-5 | TRBV5-6 | CASSLGQGTISQHF | TGTGCCAGCAGCCTGGGACAGGGGACCATATCACAGCATTTT
. | . | TRBJ2-3 | TRBV11-2 | CASSFLNPDTQYF | TGTGCCAGCAGCTTCCTCAACCCAGATACGCAGTATTTT
. | TRBD2 | TRBJ2-3 | TRBV3-1 | CASSQGGRPTSTDTQYF | TGTGCCAGCAGCCAAGGCGGGAGACCAACTAGCACAGATACGCAGTATTTT
. | . | TRBJ1-2 | TRBV5-4 | CASSLERALRYGYTF | TGTGCCAGCAGCTTGGAACGGGCACTGCGCTATGGCTACACCTTC
. | TRBD1 | TRBJ2-7 | TRBV10-3 | CAISGDSYEQYF | TGTGCCATCAGTGGGGACAGCTACGAGCAGTACTTC
once | . | TRBJ2-7 | TRBV20-1 | CSARGPNGEQYF | TGCAGCGCACGGGGGCCGAACGGCGAGCAGTACTTC